These 15 T cell receptor beta chains were sequenced from one sample in a study of blood T cell repertoires in COVID-19. Profiled with immunoSEQ multiplex PCR; TCRdb holds only in-frame clones, not every one. The sample carries roughly 150,000 clones, around 85% recorded once. Sequenced: peripheral blood. Every receptor here comes from a human donor in a cohort sampled during active COVID-19.

In this sample, this clone turned up once. The rearrangement joins TRBV7-2 to TRBJ1-2; the D is unclear. V lost 3 bases and J 3 bases, leaving 8 bases between the germline ends. Germline CDR1 SGHTA, CDR2 FQGNSA. The length of the CDR3 is 13 residues. The CDR3 bases are TGTGCCAGCAGCTTCGGGGAACACTATGGCTACACCTTC. This gives the protein CASSFGEHYGYTF.

This chain connects TRBV5-5 to TRBJ1-2; D gene ambiguous. The CDR3 extends over 14 amino acids. Germline V gene sequence: CDR1 SGHKS, CDR2 YYEKEE (reference sequence). The V gene lost 6 bases and the J gene lost 2 bases, with 14 bases spanning the gap. In DNA, the CDR3 is TGTGCCAGCAAAGTCTCGACGGAGAACTATGGCTACACCTTC. Its protein is CASKVSTENYGYTF. Filled out from reference TRBV5-5 and TRBJ1-2, the complete variable domain reads DAGVTQSPTHLIKTRGQQVTLRCSPISGHKSVSWYQQVLGQGPQFIFQYYEKEERGRGNFPDRFSARQFPNYSSELNVNALLLGDSALYLCASKVSTENYGYTFGSGTRLTVV.

V usage is TRBV28 and J usage is TRBJ1-5; D gene ambiguous. The CDR3 runs 12 residues. In germline, CDR1 is MDHEN, CDR2 SYDVKM. V was pared by 8 bases and J by 6 bases, with 11 bases between. The CDR3 sequence: CASRGGSQPQHF. Here the CDR3 DNA reads TGTGCCAGCCGGGGAGGTAGTCAGCCCCAGCATTTT.

The chain combines TRBV7-2 with TRBJ2-7; 9 bases fit TRBD1. Germline-derived CDR1 and CDR2 are SGHTA and FQGNSA. V trimming: 3 bases; J trimming: 5 bases; junction bases outside the gene matches: 2. This CDR3 is 13 amino acids long. The CDR3 sequence is CASSLGQGDEQYF. For the CDR3, the DNA is TGTGCCAGCAGCTTGGGACAGGGTGACGAGCAGTACTTC.

This sequence joins TRBV19 and TRBJ1-3, with D tentatively TRBD1 (6 bases). The CDR3 totals 17 residues. Trimming stripped 7 bases from V and 2 bases from J, with 21 bases between. Germline CDR1 reads LNHDA; CDR2 reads SQIVND (reference sequence). CDR3 coding DNA: TGTGCCAGTACCGAGCGGAACAGGGTATCACCTGGAAACACCATATATTTT. Its translation is CASTERNRVSPGNTIYF. Variable domain in full (rest from reference TRBV19 and TRBJ1-3): DGGITQSPKYLFRKEGQNVTLSCEQNLNHDAMYWYRQDPGQGLRLIYYSQIVNDFQKGDIAEGYSVSREKKESFPLTVTSAQKNPTAFYLCASTERNRVSPGNTIYFGEGSWLTVV.

The rearrangement links TRBV5-4 to TRBJ2-2, with 9 bases matching TRBD1. Germline V gene sequence: CDR1 SGHNT, CDR2 YYREEE (reference sequence). CDR3 length: 15 amino acids. Unmatched junction bases numbered 8, after V lost 4 bases and J lost 7 bases. Here the CDR3 DNA reads TGTGCCAGCAGCCCTGGGACAGGGAAGGGCGGGGAGCTGTTTTTT. Encoded protein: CASSPGTGKGGELFF.

This rearrangement joins TRBV18 to TRBJ1-1; TRBD1 might be the D (5 bases). The CDR3 covers 14 residues. The V gene lost 6 bases and the J gene lost 3 bases, with 14 bases spanning the gap. CDR1 and CDR2 from the germline V gene are KGHSH and LQKENI. The CDR3 protein is CASSQGGVDTEAFF. CDR3 in DNA: TGTGCCAGCTCGCAGGGAGGGGTTGACACTGAAGCTTTCTTT.

The chain carries TRBV30 and TRBJ1-4; unclear D gene. The germline V and J ends were trimmed by 0 bases and 8 bases, with 4 bases remaining between them. The CDR3 runs 11 residues. Germline V lookup: CDR1 GTSNPN, CDR2 SVGIG (reference sequence). The CDR3 here is CAWSVQEKLFF. CDR3 coding DNA: TGTGCCTGGAGTGTACAGGAAAAACTGTTTTTT. Full variable domain (rest looked up from reference TRBV30 and TRBJ1-4): SQTIHQWPATLVQPVGSPLSLECTVEGTSNPNLYWYRQAAGRGLQLLFYSVGIGQISSEVPQNLSASRPQDRQFILSSKKLLLSDSGFYLCAWSVQEKLFFGSGTQLSVL.

In regard to this clone: The sample contains more than one DNA sequence encoding this CDR3. The chain uses TRBV6-6 and TRBJ1-5; TRBD1 aligns across 7 bases. Losses at the gene ends were 6 bases for V and 2 bases for J; bases not matched to a gene: 4. This CDR3 spans 14 amino acids. Germline V gene lookup returns CDR1 MNHNY and CDR2 SVGAGI (reference sequence). In nucleotides, the CDR3 is TGTGCCAGCAGCCCCACAGGGGGCAATCAGCCCCAGCATTTT. Its protein is CASSPTGGNQPQHF.

The rearrangement joins TRBV28 to TRBJ1-2; 7 positions agree with TRBD1. With 5 bases clipped from V and 6 bases from J, the junction kept 18 bases outside the gene matches. The CDR3 consists of 17 residues. The germline V gene encodes CDR1 MDHEN and CDR2 SYDVKM. This CDR3 reads CASSPREGAILRDGYTF. CDR3 coding DNA: TGTGCCAGCAGTCCCCGGGAGGGGGCGATCTTACGGGATGGCTACACCTTC.

The chain has TRBV29-1 and TRBJ1-2; possible D gene TRBD1, 6 bases. The germline V gene has CDR1 SQVTM and CDR2 ANQGSEA. The CDR3 covers 12 residues. The V end lost 7 bases, the J end lost 5 bases, and 14 bases lay between the germline ends. CDR3 amino acids: CSGMTGHYGYTF. In nucleotides, the CDR3 is TGCAGCGGAATGACAGGCCATTATGGCTACACCTTC.

The chain combines TRBV6-6 with TRBJ2-7, with a tentative D call TRBD1 (6 bases). This CDR3 is 15 amino acids long. CDR1 MNHNY and CDR2 SVGAGI come from the germline V gene (reference sequence). Between the trimmed V and J ends, which lost 6 bases and 3 bases, there was a span of 18 bases. This chain's CDR3 is CASSPRATQGYEQYF. Written as DNA, the CDR3 is TGTGCCAGCAGCCCCCGGGCCACACAGGGCTACGAGCAGTACTTC.

The table lists this clone with a count of one. The chain links TRBV5-1 to TRBJ1-2; TRBD1 is a possible D gene (6 bases). The V end lost 2 bases, the J end lost 2 bases, and 22 bases lay between the germline ends. Germline loops: CDR1 SGHRS, CDR2 YFSETQ. The CDR3 is 18 residues long. The DNA for the CDR3 is TGCGCCAGCAGCTTCGGTGAAAGGACAGCACACACCAACTATGGCTACACCTTC. Protein sequence: CASSFGERTAHTNYGYTF.

This clone was seen only once. The V gene is TRBV6-4, the J gene TRBJ1-2; D uncertain. Germline loops: CDR1 MRHNA, CDR2 SNTAGT. The CDR3 spans 17 residues. Trimming shortened V by 2 bases and J by 3 bases, and 19 bases separated the two germline ends. The CDR3 DNA reads as TGTGCCAGCAGTGACGATGACACCCGCTTGGTTGACTATGGCTACACCTTC. This encodes CASSDDDTRLVDYGYTF.

This clone has just a few counts. The genes are TRBV7-3 and TRBJ2-5; tentatively, D is TRBD2 (6 bases). The length of the CDR3 is 14 residues. Germline loops: CDR1 SGHTA, CDR2 FQGTGA. V gave up 5 bases and J gave up 5 bases, with 15 bases separating them. The CDR3 DNA is TGTGCCAGCAGCCCCACCGGGACTGGGGAGACCCAGTACTTC. It translates to CASSPTGTGETQYF.